This TCR beta chain was identified during a study of Graves' ophthalmopathy and Graves' hyperthyroidism. J gave up 6 bases and V 3 bases, and 4 bases lay outside the gene matches. Per the germline V gene, CDR1 is SEHNR and CDR2 is FQNEAQ (reference sequence). The CDR3 consists of 14 residues. Investigators amplified TCR beta CDR3 regions from RNA transcripts. After a first-round RT-PCR with HTBI primers, a second-round multiplex PCR was run. TCRdb re-derived calls from the multiplex PCR reads in MiXCR, one entry per CDR3 protein. In the table there are over a million distinct CDR3 sequences, about two fifths of which are singletons.

The TCR comes from an adult man with Graves' hyperthyroidism. The chain uses TRBV7-9 and TRBJ1-2, with 10 bases aligning to TRBD1. Sequencing was done on a sample of peripheral blood or thyroid tissue (not recorded which). The chain's CDR3 is CASSFRTGGNGYTF. CDR3 coding DNA: TGTGCCAGCAGCTTTAGGACAGGGGGAAATGGCTACACCTTC.